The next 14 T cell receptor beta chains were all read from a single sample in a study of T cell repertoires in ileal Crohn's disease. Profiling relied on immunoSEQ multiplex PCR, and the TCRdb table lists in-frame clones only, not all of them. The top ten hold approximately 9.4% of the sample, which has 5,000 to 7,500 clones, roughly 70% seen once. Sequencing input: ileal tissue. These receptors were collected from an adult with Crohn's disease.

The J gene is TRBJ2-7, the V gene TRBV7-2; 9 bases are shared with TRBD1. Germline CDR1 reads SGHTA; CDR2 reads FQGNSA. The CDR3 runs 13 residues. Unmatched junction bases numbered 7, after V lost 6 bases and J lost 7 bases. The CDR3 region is CASSWDRVREQYF. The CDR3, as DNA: TGTGCCAGCAGTTGGGACAGGGTGCGAGAGCAGTACTTC.

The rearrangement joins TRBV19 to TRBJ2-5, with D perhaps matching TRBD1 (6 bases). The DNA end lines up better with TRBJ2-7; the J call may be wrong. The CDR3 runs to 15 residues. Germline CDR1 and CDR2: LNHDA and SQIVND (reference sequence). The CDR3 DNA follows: TGTGCCAGTAGTGCAGGGGCGGGCAGCTCCTACGAGCAGTACTTC. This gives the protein CASSAGAGSSYEQYF.

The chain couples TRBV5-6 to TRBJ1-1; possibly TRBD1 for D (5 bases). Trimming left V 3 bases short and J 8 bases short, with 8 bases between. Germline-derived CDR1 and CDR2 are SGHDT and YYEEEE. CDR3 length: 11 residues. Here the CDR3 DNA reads TGTGCCAGCAGCTGGGGGGGGGAAGCTTTCTTT. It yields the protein CASSWGGEAFF.

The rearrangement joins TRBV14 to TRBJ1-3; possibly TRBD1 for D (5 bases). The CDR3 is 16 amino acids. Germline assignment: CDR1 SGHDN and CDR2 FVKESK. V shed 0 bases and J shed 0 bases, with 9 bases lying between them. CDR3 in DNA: TGTGCCAGCAGCCAAGACTTCACAGGCTCTGGAAACACCATATATTTT. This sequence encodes CASSQDFTGSGNTIYF. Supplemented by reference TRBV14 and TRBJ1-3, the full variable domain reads EAGVTQFPSHSVIEKGQTVTLRCDPISGHDNLYWYRRVMGKEIKFLLHFVKESKQDESGMPNNRFLAERTGGTYSTLKVQPAELEDSGVYFCASSQDFTGSGNTIYFGEGSWLTVV.

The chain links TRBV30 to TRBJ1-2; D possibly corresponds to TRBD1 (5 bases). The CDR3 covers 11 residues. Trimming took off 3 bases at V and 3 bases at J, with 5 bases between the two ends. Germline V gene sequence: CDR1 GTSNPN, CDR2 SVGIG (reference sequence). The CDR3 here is CAWRTDYGYTF. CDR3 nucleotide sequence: TGTGCCTGGAGGACAGACTATGGCTACACCTTC.

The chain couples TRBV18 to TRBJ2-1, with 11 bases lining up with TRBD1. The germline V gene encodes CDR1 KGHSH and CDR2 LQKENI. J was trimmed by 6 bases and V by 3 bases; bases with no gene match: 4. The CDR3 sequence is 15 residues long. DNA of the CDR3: TGTGCCAGCTCACCGGGACAGGGGGAAATCAATGAGCAGTTCTTC. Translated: CASSPGQGEINEQFF.

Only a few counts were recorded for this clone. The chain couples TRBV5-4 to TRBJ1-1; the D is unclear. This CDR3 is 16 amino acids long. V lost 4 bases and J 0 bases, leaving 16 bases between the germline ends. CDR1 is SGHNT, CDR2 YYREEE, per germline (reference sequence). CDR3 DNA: TGTGCCAGCAGCCGGAAGACGGGTTTAGTGAACACTGAAGCTTTCTTT. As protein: CASSRKTGLVNTEAFF.

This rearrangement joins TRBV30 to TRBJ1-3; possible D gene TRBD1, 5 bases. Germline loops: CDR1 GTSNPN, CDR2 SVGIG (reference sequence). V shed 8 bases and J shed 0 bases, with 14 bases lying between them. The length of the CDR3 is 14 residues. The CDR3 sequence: CALPGGASGNTIYF. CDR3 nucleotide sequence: TGTGCCCTACCCGGGGGAGCCTCTGGAAACACCATATATTTT.

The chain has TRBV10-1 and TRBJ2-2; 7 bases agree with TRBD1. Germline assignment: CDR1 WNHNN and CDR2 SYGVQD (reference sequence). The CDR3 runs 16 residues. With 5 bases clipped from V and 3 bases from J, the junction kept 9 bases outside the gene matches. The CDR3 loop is CASSLTGNYYTGELFF. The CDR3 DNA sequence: TGCGCCAGCAGTTTGACAGGGAACTATTACACCGGGGAGCTGTTTTTT.

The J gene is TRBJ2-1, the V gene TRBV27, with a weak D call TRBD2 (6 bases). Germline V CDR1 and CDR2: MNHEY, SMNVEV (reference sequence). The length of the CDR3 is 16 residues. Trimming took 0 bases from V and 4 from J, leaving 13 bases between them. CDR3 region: CASSLSGGKGYNEQFF. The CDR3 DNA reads TGTGCCAGCAGTTTATCAGGCGGGAAGGGGTACAATGAGCAGTTCTTC.

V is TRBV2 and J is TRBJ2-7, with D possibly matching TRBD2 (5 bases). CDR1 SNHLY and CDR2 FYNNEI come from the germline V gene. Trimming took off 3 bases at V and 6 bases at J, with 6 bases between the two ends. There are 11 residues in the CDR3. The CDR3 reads CASSDAGEQYF. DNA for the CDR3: TGTGCCAGCAGTGACGCGGGCGAGCAGTACTTC.

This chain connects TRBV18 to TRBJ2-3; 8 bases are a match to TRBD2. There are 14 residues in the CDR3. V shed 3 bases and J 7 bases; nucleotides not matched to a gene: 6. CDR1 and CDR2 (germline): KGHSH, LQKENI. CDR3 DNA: TGTGCCAGCTCACCCGGACTAGCTGACAATACGCAGTATTTT. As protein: CASSPGLADNTQYF. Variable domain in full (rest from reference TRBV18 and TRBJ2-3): NAGVMQNPRHLVRRRGQEARLRCSPMKGHSHVYWYRQLPEEGLKFMVYLQKENIIDESGMPKERFSAEFPKEGPSILRIQQVVRGDSAAYFCASSPGLADNTQYFGPGTRLTVL.

This chain's CDR3 is CASSDGGYTF. The CDR3 DNA reads as TGTGCCAGCAGTGACGGGGGCTACACCTTC. This sequence joins TRBV6-1 and TRBJ1-2; D remains unclear. The CDR3 sequence is 10 residues long. Between the trimmed V and J ends, which lost 3 bases and 8 bases, there was a span of 4 bases. Germline CDR1 and CDR2: MNHNS and SASEGT.

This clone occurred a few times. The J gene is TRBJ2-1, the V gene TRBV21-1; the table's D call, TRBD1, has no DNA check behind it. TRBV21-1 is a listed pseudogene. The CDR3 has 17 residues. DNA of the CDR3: TGTGCCAGCAGCAAAAGCCCTCCAGGGGTCTATCGCAATGAGCAGTTCTTC. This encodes CASSKSPPGVYRNEQFF.